The 3 T cell receptor beta chains below were found in one sample sequenced in a study of T-cell memory formation after mild COVID-19. From the 5' RACE reads, TCRdb called clonotypes with MiXCR, one entry per CDR3 protein. The table lists 250,000 to 300,000 distinct CDR3 sequences, around 15% of them singletons. The sequencing input was PBMCs or a T cell subset sorted from them (not recorded which). The receptors come from a man between 18 and 29 years old who had mild COVID-19 (a few samples of this study predate the infection). Cell type and time point are not known.

The chain carries TRBV12-3 or TRBV12-4 and TRBJ2-5; 12 nucleotides match TRBD2. The CDR3 contains 16 residues. With V trimmed by 5 bases and J by 1 base, 5 bases remained unmatched. The CDR3 DNA reads TGTGCCAGCAGTGTGACTAGCGGGGGTATCCAAGAGACCCAGTACTTC. Protein: CASSVTSGGIQETQYF.

This clonotype was seen a handful of times. J is TRBJ1-3 and V is TRBV7-2, with 8 bases identical to TRBD1. The germline gives CDR1 SGHTA, CDR2 FQGNSA. The V segment lost 3 bases and the J segment 4 bases; nucleotides outside the gene matches: 5. The CDR3 runs 15 residues. This chain's CDR3 is CASSFPQGGGNTIYF. CDR3 bases: TGTGCCAGCAGCTTCCCACAGGGGGGCGGAAACACCATATATTTT.

This clonotype was detected a few times. The V call is TRBV5-1, the J call TRBJ1-5; perhaps TRBD1 as D (6 bases). The germline CDR1 and CDR2 sequences are SGHRS and YFSETQ. V lost 4 bases and J 7 bases, leaving 21 bases between the germline ends. CDR3 length: 16 amino acids. CDR3: CASSRTQQGCWQPQHF. The CDR3 nucleotides are TGCGCCAGCAGCCGGACCCAACAGGGATGTTGGCAGCCCCAGCATTTT.